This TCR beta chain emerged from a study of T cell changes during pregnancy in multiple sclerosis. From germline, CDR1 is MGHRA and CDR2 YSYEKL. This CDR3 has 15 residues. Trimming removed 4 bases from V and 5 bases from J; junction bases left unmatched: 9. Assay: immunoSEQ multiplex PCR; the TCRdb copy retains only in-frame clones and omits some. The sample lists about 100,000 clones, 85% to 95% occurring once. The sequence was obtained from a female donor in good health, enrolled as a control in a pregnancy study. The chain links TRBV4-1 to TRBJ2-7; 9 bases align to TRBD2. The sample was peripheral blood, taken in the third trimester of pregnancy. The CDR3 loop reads CASSLSASGANEQYF. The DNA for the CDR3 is TGCGCCAGCAGCCTCTCCGCTAGCGGGGCAAACGAGCAGTACTTC.